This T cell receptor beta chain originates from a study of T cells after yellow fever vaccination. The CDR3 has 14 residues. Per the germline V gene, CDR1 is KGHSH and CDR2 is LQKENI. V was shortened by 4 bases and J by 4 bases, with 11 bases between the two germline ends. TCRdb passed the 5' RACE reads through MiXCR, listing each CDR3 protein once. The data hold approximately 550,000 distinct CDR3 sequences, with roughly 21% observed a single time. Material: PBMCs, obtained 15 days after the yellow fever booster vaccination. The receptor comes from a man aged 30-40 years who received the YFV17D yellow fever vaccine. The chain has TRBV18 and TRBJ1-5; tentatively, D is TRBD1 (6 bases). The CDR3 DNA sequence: TGTGCCAGCTCACTGGACAGCGTAAATCAGCCCCAGCATTTT. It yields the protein CASSLDSVNQPQHF. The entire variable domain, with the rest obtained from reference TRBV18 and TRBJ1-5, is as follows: NAGVMQNPRHLVRRRGQEARLRCSPMKGHSHVYWYRQLPEEGLKFMVYLQKENIIDESGMPKERFSAEFPKEGPSILRIQQVVRGDSAAYFCASSLDSVNQPQHFGDGTRLSIL.